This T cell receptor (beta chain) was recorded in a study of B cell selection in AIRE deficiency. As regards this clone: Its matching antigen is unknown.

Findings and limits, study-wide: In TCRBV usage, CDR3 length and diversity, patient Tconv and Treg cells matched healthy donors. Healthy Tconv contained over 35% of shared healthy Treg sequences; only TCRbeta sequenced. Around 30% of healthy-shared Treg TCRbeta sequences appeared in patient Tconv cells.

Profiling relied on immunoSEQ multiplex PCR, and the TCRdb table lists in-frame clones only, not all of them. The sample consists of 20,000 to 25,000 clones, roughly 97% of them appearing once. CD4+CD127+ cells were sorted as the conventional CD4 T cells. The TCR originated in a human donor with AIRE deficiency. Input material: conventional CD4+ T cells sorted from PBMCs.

DNA for the CDR3: TGTGCCAGCAGCTCCGGTCAGGGCCCTTACGAGCAGTACTTC. Translated: CASSSGQGPYEQYF. The chain employs TRBV11-3 and TRBJ2-7; the D gene is possibly TRBD1 (5 bases). Trimming left V 4 bases short and J 4 bases short, with 14 bases between. Germline V gene sequence: CDR1 SGHNT, CDR2 YENEEA. The CDR3 length is 14 residues.